The TCR beta chain under discussion was sequenced for a study of T-cell reconstitution after alpha-beta-depleted transplantation in children. Trimming cost V 7 bases and J 1 base; bases outside gene matches: 2. CDR1 ENHRY and CDR2 SYGVKD come from the germline V gene. CDR3 length equals 13 residues. This clonotype was counted a few times. Unique molecular identifiers were used to barcode this TCRbeta library. Via MiXCR, TCRdb re-called the PCR reads, giving one row per CDR3 protein. The table lists 200,000 to 250,000 distinct CDR3 sequences, under 9.5% of them singletons, with approximately 6.6% in the top ten.

This specimen consisted of PBMCs from the stem cell graft donor, obtained from the stem cell graft. This sequence was found in a human donor who donated a stem cell graft to a child with acute lymphoblastic leukemia. This rearrangement joins TRBV10-3 to TRBJ1-1; 8 nucleotides line up with TRBD1. The CDR3: CAITGGQNTEAFF. The CDR3 nucleotides are TGTGCCATCACAGGGGGCCAGAACACTGAAGCTTTCTTT.